This TCR beta chain was captured by sequencing in a study of beta chain features in type 1 diabetes. Study as a whole: Patients and healthy donors were similar in age, gender and cell yields. Study conclusions and caveats: People with Type 1 diabetes carried modestly yet significantly shorter TCRB CDR3s in all four CD4+ subsets. Whether TCRB rearrangement is influenced by HLA type was left unresolved in this analysis. A closer apparent resemblance between naive, central memory and Treg TCRB repertoires was seen in patients than in healthy donors.

Every bit of the isolated RNA underwent reverse transcription, so sequencing read expressed TCRB transcripts. This table comes from immunoSEQ multiplex PCR, and its TCRdb copy is limited to in-frame clones, with some not included. Of 640,000 or so clones in the sample, roughly 13% were seen once. This clone showed up just a few times. Its antigen is unknown. The sequenced sample consisted of naive CD4+ T cells from blood. The source of this sequence is a young man with type 1 diabetes.

CDR3 nucleotide sequence: TGTGCCAGCAGCCCATTACCGGGGACCTACGAGCAGTACTTC. Its translation is CASSPLPGTYEQYF. V gene TRBV7-2 combines with J gene TRBJ2-7, with a weak D call TRBD2 (5 bases). The V gene lost 5 bases and the J gene lost 2 bases, with 13 bases spanning the gap. This CDR3 region has 14 residues. Germline CDR1 is SGHTA and CDR2 is FQGNSA.